This T cell receptor beta chain is drawn from a study of blood T cell repertoires in COVID-19. Authors' methods: Estimation of nucleated cell counts was performed using reference gene primer amplification. Data came from immunoSEQ multiplex PCR; TCRdb stores just in-frame clones and leaves some out. That table furnishes V, J and clone size, whereas the DNA furnished D and trimming. The data contain about 170,000 clones, roughly 79% of them singletons. V was clipped by 3 bases and J by 0 bases, with 17 bases between them. Germline CDR1 reads LNHDA; CDR2 reads SQIVND (reference sequence). This CDR3 region has 17 residues.

This chain connects TRBV19 to TRBJ1-2; D unresolved. The TCR originated in a woman at least 80 years old with acute or convalescent COVID-19. Specimen: peripheral blood. The CDR3 nucleotides read TGTGCCAGTAGTATTCTCTCTCCCGGGTCAGCTAACTATGGCTACACCTTC. The encoded protein is CASSILSPGSANYGYTF. The whole variable domain, remainder taken from reference TRBV19 and TRBJ1-2, is DGGITQSPKYLFRKEGQNVTLSCEQNLNHDAMYWYRQDPGQGLRLIYYSQIVNDFQKGDIAEGYSVSREKKESFPLTVTSAQKNPTAFYLCASSILSPGSANYGYTFGSGTRLTVV.